This T cell receptor (beta chain) was sequenced in a study of PD-L1 blockade in urothelial cancer. Regarding time point: peripheral blood 6 weeks after treatment start. The CDR3 length is 14 residues. V was pared by 2 bases and J by 3 bases, with 10 bases between. Per germline, CDR1 SGHRS and CDR2 YFSETQ. Assay used: immunoSEQ multiplex PCR; TCRdb lists only in-frame clones, some missing. This sample has about 19,000 clones, with about 85% found just once. Sequencing was performed on PBMCs, taken around atezolizumab (anti-PD-L1) treatment. The source is a man aged 50 to 60 with urothelial cancer. The genes are TRBV5-1 and TRBJ2-3; a possible D gene is TRBD1 (5 bases). As DNA, the CDR3 is TGCGCCAGCAGCTTTGACAGAAGGACAGATACGCAGTATTTT. Amino acid sequence: CASSFDRRTDTQYF.